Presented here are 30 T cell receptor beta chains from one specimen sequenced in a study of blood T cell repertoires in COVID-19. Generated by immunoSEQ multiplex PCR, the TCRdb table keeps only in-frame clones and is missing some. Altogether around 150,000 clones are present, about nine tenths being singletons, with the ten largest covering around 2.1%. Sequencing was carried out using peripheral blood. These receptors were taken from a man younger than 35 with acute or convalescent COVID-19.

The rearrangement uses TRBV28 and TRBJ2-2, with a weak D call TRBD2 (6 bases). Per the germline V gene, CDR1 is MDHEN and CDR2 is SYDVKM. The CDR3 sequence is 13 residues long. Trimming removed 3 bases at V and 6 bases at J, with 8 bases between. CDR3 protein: CASSLRRAGELFF. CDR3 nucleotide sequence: TGTGCCAGCAGTTTGAGGAGGGCCGGGGAGCTGTTTTTT.

The DNA for the CDR3 is TGTGCCAGTAGTATGCCTCAACTAGATTACAATGAAAAACTGTTTTTT. It is translated as CASSMPQLDYNEKLFF. This rearrangement joins TRBV19 to TRBJ1-4; no clear D gene. The CDR3 spans 16 residues. Per germline, CDR1 LNHDA and CDR2 SQIVND (reference sequence). Trimming removed 3 bases from V and 5 bases from J, with 16 bases in between.

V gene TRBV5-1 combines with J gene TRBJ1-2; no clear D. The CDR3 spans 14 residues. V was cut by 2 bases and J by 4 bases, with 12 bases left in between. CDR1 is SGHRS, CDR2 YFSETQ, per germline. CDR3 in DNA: TGCGCCAGCAGCTTCCCGGAGGCGGGCTATGGCTACACCTTC. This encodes CASSFPEAGYGYTF.

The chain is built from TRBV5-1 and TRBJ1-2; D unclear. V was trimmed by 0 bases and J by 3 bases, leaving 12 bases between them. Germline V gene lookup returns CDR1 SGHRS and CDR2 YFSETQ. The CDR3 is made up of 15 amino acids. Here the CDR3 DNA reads TGCGCCAGCAGCTTGGGTACTTCTACCGACTATGGCTACACCTTC. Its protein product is CASSLGTSTDYGYTF.

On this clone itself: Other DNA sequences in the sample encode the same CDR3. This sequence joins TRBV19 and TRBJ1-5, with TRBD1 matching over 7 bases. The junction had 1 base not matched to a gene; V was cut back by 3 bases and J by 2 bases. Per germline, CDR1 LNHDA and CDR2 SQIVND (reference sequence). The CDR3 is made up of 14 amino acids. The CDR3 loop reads CASSITGGNQPQHF. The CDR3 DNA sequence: TGTGCCAGTAGTATTACAGGGGGCAATCAGCCCCAGCATTTT.

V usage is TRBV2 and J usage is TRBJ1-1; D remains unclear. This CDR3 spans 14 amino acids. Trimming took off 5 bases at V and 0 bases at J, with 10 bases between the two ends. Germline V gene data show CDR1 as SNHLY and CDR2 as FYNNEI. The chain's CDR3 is CASSPQNMNTEAFF. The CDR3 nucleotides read TGTGCCAGCAGTCCTCAGAACATGAACACTGAAGCTTTCTTT.

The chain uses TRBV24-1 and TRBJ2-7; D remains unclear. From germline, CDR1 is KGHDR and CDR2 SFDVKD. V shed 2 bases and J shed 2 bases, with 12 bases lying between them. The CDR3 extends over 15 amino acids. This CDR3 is CATSDSGSFPYEQYF. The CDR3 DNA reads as TGTGCCACCAGTGATTCCGGTTCCTTTCCCTACGAGCAGTACTTC.

The CDR3 bases are TGTGCCACCAGTGATCCCCCGAGGGGCAATCAGCCCCAGCATTTT. This gives the protein CATSDPPRGNQPQHF. The chain recombines TRBV24-1 with TRBJ1-5; D is unclear. Germline lookup yields CDR1 KGHDR and CDR2 SFDVKD. The CDR3 is 15 amino acids. Trimming stripped 3 bases from V and 2 bases from J, with 10 bases between.

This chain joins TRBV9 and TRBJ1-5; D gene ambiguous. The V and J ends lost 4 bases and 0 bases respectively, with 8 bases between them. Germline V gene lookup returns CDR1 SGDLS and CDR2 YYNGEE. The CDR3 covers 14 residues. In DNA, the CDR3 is TGTGCCAGCAGCCTCGGGGATAGCAATCAGCCCCAGCATTTT. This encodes CASSLGDSNQPQHF. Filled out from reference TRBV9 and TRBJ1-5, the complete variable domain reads DSGVTQTPKHLITATGQRVTLRCSPRSGDLSVYWYQQSLDQGLQFLIQYYNGEERAKGNILERFSAQQFPDLHSELNLSSLELGDSALYFCASSLGDSNQPQHFGDGTRLSIL.

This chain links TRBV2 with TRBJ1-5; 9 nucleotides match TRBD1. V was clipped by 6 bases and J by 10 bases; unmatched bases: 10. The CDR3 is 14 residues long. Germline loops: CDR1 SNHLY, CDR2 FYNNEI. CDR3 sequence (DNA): TGTGCCAGCAGCGCGGAAGGACAGGGGAGTCCCCAGCATTTT. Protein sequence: CASSAEGQGSPQHF.

CDR3 bases: TGTGCCAGCAGCAACCTACAATTGACTAGCGGACTCACCTACGAGCAGTACTTC. As protein: CASSNLQLTSGLTYEQYF. The rearrangement uses TRBV21-1 and TRBJ2-7; the tabulated D call, TRBD2, remains unverified against the DNA. TRBV21-1 is an annotated pseudogene. CDR3 length equals 18 residues.

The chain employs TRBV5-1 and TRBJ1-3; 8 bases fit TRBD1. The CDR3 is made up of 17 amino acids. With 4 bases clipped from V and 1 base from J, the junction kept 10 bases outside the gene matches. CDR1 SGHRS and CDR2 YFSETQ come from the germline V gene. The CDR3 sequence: CASSRTGRPISGNTIYF. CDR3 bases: TGCGCCAGCAGCCGGACAGGGCGTCCGATTTCTGGAAACACCATATATTTT.

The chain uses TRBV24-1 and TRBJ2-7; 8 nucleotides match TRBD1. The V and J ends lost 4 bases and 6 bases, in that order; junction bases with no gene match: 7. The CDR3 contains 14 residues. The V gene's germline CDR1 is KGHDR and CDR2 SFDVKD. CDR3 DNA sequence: TGTGCCACCAGTGACACAAAAGGGACAGGCGAGCAGTACTTC. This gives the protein CATSDTKGTGEQYF.

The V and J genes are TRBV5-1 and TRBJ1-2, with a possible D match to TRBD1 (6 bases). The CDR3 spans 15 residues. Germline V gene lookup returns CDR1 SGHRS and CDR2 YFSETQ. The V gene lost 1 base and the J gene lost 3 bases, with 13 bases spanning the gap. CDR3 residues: CASSLSTGKDYGYTF. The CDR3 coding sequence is TGCGCCAGCAGCTTGAGTACAGGGAAGGACTATGGCTACACCTTC.

The CDR3 loop reads CASSLNTGASSYEQYF. CDR3 sequence (DNA): TGTGCCAGCAGTTTGAATACAGGGGCCAGCTCCTACGAGCAGTACTTC. V and J are TRBV27 and TRBJ2-7; 7 nucleotides match TRBD1. Germline trimming cut 3 bases from V and 0 bases from J; bases unmatched to any gene: 8. Germline CDR1 MNHEY, CDR2 SMNVEV (reference sequence). The CDR3 extends over 16 amino acids.

The DNA for the CDR3 is TGTGCCAGCAGCTTATTTCGGGACAGGGGCACTGAAGCTTTCTTT. Its protein product is CASSLFRDRGTEAFF. This sequence joins TRBV7-9 and TRBJ1-1; the match to TRBD1 covers 10 bases. CDR1 and CDR2 from the germline V gene are SEHNR and FQNEAQ (reference sequence). The ends lost 2 bases at V and 4 bases at J; junction bases unmatched: 4. This CDR3 is built from 15 residues.

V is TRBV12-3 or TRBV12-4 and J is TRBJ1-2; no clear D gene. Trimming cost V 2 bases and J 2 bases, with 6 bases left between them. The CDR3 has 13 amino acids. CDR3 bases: TGTGCCAGCAGTTTATTAGTCAACTATGGCTACACCTTC. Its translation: CASSLLVNYGYTF.

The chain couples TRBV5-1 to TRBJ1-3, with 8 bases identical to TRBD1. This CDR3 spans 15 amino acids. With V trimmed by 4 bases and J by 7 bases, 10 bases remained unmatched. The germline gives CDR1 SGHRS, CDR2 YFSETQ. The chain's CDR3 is CASSVWTGIGNTIYF. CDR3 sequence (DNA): TGCGCCAGCAGCGTATGGACAGGGATAGGGAACACCATATATTTT.

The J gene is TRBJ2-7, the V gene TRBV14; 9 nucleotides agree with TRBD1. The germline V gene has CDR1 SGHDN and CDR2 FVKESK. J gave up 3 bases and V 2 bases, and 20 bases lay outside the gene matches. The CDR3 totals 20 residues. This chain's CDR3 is CASSQRSFWTGDQVFYEQYF. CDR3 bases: TGTGCCAGCAGCCAACGATCCTTTTGGACAGGGGATCAAGTCTTCTACGAGCAGTACTTC.

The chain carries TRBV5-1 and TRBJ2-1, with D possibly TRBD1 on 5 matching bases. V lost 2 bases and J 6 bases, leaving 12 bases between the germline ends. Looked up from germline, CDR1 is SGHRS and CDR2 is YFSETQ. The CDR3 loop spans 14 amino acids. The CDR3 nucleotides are TGCGCCAGCAGCTTCAGGGCCTTGGGCAATGAGCAGTTCTTC. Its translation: CASSFRALGNEQFF.

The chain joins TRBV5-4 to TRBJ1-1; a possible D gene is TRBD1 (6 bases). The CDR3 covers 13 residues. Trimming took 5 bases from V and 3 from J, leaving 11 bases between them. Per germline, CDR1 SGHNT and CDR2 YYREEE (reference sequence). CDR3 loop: CASRTQGHTEAFF. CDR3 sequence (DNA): TGTGCCAGCAGGACTCAGGGGCACACTGAAGCTTTCTTT.

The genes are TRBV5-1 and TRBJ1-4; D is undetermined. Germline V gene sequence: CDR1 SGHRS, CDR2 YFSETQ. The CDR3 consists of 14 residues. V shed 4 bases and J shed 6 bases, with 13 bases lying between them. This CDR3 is CASSIRAGDEKLFF. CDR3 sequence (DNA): TGCGCCAGCAGCATACGGGCCGGGGATGAAAAACTGTTTTTT.

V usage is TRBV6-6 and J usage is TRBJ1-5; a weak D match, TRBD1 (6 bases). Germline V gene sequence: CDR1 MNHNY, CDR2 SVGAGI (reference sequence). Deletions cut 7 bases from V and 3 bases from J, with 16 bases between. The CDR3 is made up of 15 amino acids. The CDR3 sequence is CASTEQGVDNQPQHF. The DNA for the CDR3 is TGTGCCAGCACCGAACAGGGAGTAGACAATCAGCCCCAGCATTTT.

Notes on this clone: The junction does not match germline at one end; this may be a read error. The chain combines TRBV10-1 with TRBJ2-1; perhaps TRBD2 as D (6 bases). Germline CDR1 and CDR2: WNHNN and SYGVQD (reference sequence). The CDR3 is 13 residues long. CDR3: CASSPKRAHEEFF. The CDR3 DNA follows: TGCGCCAGCAGCCCCAAGCGGGCTCATGAGGAGTTCTTC.

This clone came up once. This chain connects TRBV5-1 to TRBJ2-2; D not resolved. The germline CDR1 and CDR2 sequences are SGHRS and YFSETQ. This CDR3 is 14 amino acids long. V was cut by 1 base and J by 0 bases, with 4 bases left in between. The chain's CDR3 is CASSLTANTGELFF. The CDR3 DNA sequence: TGCGCCAGCAGCTTGACGGCGAACACCGGGGAGCTGTTTTTT.

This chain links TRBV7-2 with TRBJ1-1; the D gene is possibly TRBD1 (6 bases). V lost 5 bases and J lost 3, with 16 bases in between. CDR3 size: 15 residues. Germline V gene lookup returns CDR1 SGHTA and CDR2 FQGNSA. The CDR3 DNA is TGTGCCAGCAGCCCGTTCACAGGGTTGGACACTGAAGCTTTCTTT. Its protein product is CASSPFTGLDTEAFF.

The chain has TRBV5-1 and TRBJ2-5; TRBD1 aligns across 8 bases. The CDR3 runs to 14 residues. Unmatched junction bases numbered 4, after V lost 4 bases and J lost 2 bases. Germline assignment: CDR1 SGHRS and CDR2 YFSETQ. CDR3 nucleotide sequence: TGCGCCAGCAGCAGGACAGGGATGCAAGAGACCCAGTACTTC. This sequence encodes CASSRTGMQETQYF.

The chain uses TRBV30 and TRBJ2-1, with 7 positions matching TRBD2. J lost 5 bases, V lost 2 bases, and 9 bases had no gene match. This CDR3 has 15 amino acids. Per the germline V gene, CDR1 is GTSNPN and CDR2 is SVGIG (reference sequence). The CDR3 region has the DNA TGTGCCTGGAGTCAAGGGAGGGAAGGCAACAATGAGCAGTTCTTC. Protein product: CAWSQGREGNNEQFF.

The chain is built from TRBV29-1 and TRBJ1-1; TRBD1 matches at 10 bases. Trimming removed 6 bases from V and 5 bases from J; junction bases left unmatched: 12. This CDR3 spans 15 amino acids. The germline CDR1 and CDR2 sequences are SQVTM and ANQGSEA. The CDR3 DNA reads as TGCAGCGTCGGGACAGGGGTGTGGGGAAAAACTGAAGCTTTCTTT. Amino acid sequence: CSVGTGVWGKTEAFF.

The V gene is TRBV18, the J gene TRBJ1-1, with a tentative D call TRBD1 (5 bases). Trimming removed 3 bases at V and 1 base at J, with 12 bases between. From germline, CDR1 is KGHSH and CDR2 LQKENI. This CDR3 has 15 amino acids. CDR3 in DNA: TGTGCCAGCTCACCCCTAGGGGACTCGAACACTGAAGCTTTCTTT. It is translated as CASSPLGDSNTEAFF.